The clone carrying this T cell receptor beta chain has a handful of counts. The antigen is not known. TCRdb passed the 5' RACE reads through MiXCR, listing each CDR3 protein once. The sample shows a few hundred thousand distinct CDR3 sequences, around an eighth of them seen only once. The data were taken from a study of identical twins. Study-wide results and limits: Among monozygotic twins, out-of-frame TCR alpha sharing exceeded what models predicted. With abundant cord blood beta clonotypes, insertions were fewer; memory repertoires showed no such pattern.

Germline values: CDR1 DFQATT, CDR2 SNEGSKA (reference sequence). This CDR3 is 17 amino acids long. With 0 bases removed from V and 0 bases from J, the gap between germline ends came to 15 bases. This sample also belongs to another study, concerning yellow fever vaccine responses in identical twins.

V usage is TRBV20-1 and J usage is TRBJ2-1; D may be TRBD1 (5 bases). Sequences were obtained from CD4+ T cells sorted from blood. The source of this sequence is a woman between 18 and 30 years old in good health. The CDR3 loop is CSARDGEKGVSYNEQFF. The CDR3 DNA follows: TGCAGTGCTAGAGATGGTGAAAAAGGGGTCTCCTACAATGAGCAGTTCTTC.